These 23 T cell receptor beta chains came from one sample sequenced in a study of cytomegalovirus exposure and HLA in healthy donors. PCR involved 60 Vbeta and 13 Jbeta primers. Profiling relied on immunoSEQ multiplex PCR, and the TCRdb table lists in-frame clones only, not all of them. There are about 94,000 clones in the sample; over 65% occur only once, and around 4.2% lies in the top ten. Sequencing was performed on PBMCs. These receptors were obtained from a man younger than 40 in good health and CMV-seronegative.

This clone showed up just a few times. The chain joins TRBV12-5 to TRBJ2-1; D might be TRBD1 (5 bases). The CDR3 has 14 residues. Germline CDR1 and CDR2: LGHNT and FRNRAP. Trimming left V 1 base short and J 5 bases short, with 9 bases between. The CDR3: CASGLGQKNNEQFF. CDR3 in DNA: TGTGCTAGTGGTTTGGGACAGAAAAACAATGAGCAGTTCTTC.

V usage is TRBV7-8 and J usage is TRBJ1-1; 9 bases match TRBD1. J was trimmed by 3 bases and V by 5 bases; bases with no gene match: 4. Per the germline V gene, CDR1 is SGHVS and CDR2 is FQNEAQ. The CDR3 length is 14 residues. CDR3 nucleotides: TGTGCCAGCAGCCAACAGGGGGCCGACACTGAAGCTTTCTTT. It yields the protein CASSQQGADTEAFF.

The V call is TRBV18, the J call TRBJ1-2, with D perhaps TRBD1 (6 bases). Trimming cost V 2 bases and J 0 bases, with 7 bases left between them. This CDR3 contains 14 residues. Germline V gene lookup returns CDR1 KGHSH and CDR2 LQKENI. CDR3 DNA: TGTGCCAGCTCACCAGGGGGCCCTAACTATGGCTACACCTTC. Amino acid sequence: CASSPGGPNYGYTF.

This clone appeared once. V is TRBV27 and J is TRBJ2-3; D is perhaps TRBD2 (6 bases). Germline CDR1 and CDR2: MNHEY and SMNVEV (reference sequence). Deletions cut 3 bases from V and 7 bases from J, with 17 bases between. This CDR3 region has 15 residues. CDR3 sequence reads: CASSFTGVPSYTQYF. The CDR3 nucleotides are TGTGCCAGCAGTTTTACGGGGGTCCCCTCCTATACGCAGTATTTT.

This chain uses TRBV2 with TRBJ2-7; no reliable D call. The CDR3 has 12 residues. Trimming shortened V by 5 bases and J by 2 bases, and 7 bases separated the two germline ends. The germline V gene has CDR1 SNHLY and CDR2 FYNNEI. The CDR3 DNA is TGTGCCAGCAGTATTACAGCCTACGAGCAGTACTTC. It specifies CASSITAYEQYF.

This clone was seen a few times. This chain joins TRBV28 and TRBJ1-2; possible D gene TRBD1, 6 bases. V lost 6 bases and J lost 8, with 19 bases in between. This CDR3 has 14 amino acids. Germline V gene sequence: CDR1 MDHEN, CDR2 SYDVKM. CDR3 in amino acids: CASRLDSPKGGYTF. CDR3 nucleotides: TGTGCCAGCAGGTTGGACAGCCCTAAGGGGGGCTACACCTTC.

The chain has TRBV9 and TRBJ2-2, with 13 bases identical to TRBD2. The junction had 2 bases not matched to a gene; V was cut back by 4 bases and J by 5 bases. Per the germline V gene, CDR1 is SGDLS and CDR2 is YYNGEE. The CDR3 covers 15 residues. In nucleotides, the CDR3 is TGTGCCAGCAGCAAACTAGCGGGGGGGACCGGGGAGCTGTTTTTT. Residues: CASSKLAGGTGELFF.

The rearrangement uses TRBV7-3 and TRBJ2-1; D gene ambiguous. V lost 0 bases, J lost 15 bases, and 15 bases lay in between. Per the germline V gene, CDR1 is SGHTA and CDR2 is FQGTGA. The CDR3 is made up of 13 amino acids. CDR3 residues: CASSLTRASGAFF. The CDR3 coding sequence is TGTGCCAGCAGCTTAACGAGAGCTAGTGGAGCGTTCTTC.

The rearrangement links TRBV14 to TRBJ2-7, with 8 bases aligning to TRBD2. Germline-derived CDR1 and CDR2 are SGHDN and FVKESK. The CDR3 consists of 12 residues. V was clipped by 4 bases and J by 6 bases; unmatched bases: 2. The CDR3 loop reads CASSRGTSEQYF. In DNA form, the CDR3 reads TGTGCCAGCAGCCGCGGGACTAGCGAGCAGTACTTC.

V is TRBV28 and J is TRBJ2-3, with 12 bases identical to TRBD2. Per the germline V gene, CDR1 is MDHEN and CDR2 is SYDVKM. V lost 6 bases and J lost 0; bases outside the gene matches: 4. The CDR3 has 16 residues. The CDR3 DNA is TGTGCCAGCAGCCTAGGACTAGCGGGAAGCACAGATACGCAGTATTTT. It encodes CASSLGLAGSTDTQYF.

The rearrangement links TRBV19 to TRBJ2-2, with 7 bases aligning to TRBD1. The CDR3 consists of 13 residues. Losses at the gene ends were 6 bases for V and 5 bases for J; bases not matched to a gene: 3. The germline V gene encodes CDR1 LNHDA and CDR2 SQIVND (reference sequence). The CDR3 is CASRVTGTGELFF. In DNA form, the CDR3 reads TGTGCCAGTAGGGTGACAGGGACCGGGGAGCTGTTTTTT.

In its sample, this clone was seen once. The V and J genes are TRBV7-2 and TRBJ2-2; TRBD2 matches at 12 bases. Germline trimming cut 1 base from V and 3 bases from J; bases unmatched to any gene: 6. This CDR3 has 18 residues. CDR1 is SGHTA and CDR2 is FQGNSA in the germline V gene. CDR3 sequence reads: CASSLVLAGGRYTGELFF. The CDR3 nucleotides are TGTGCCAGCAGCTTAGTACTAGCGGGGGGACGTTACACCGGGGAGCTGTTTTTT. The variable domain in full, completed from reference TRBV7-2 and TRBJ2-2, reads GAGVSQSPSNKVTEKGKDVELRCDPISGHTALYWYRQSLGQGLEFLIYFQGNSAPDKSGLPSDRFSAERTGGSVSTLTIQRTQQEDSAVYLCASSLVLAGGRYTGELFFGEGSRLTVL.

The chain employs TRBV28 and TRBJ2-7; TRBD1 is a possible D gene (5 bases). The CDR3 totals 13 residues. Trimming pared 7 bases from V and 1 base from J, leaving 11 bases between. Germline CDR1 reads MDHEN; CDR2 reads SYDVKM. The CDR3 bases are TGTGCCAGCAACTGGGGCGGATCCTACGAGCAGTACTTC. Translating gives CASNWGGSYEQYF.

The V gene is TRBV9, the J gene TRBJ1-5, with D tentatively TRBD1 (6 bases). With 3 bases removed from V and 4 bases from J, the gap between germline ends came to 14 bases. The CDR3 has 15 residues. CDR1 and CDR2 from the germline V gene are SGDLS and YYNGEE. CDR3 coding DNA: TGTGCCAGCAGCGAAACAGGGTTTGAAAATCAGCCCCAGCATTTT. It specifies CASSETGFENQPQHF.

With respect to this clone: At one end, the junction sequence differs from germline, possibly due to a read error. The chain uses TRBV29-1 and TRBJ1-2, with a tentative D call TRBD1 (5 bases). The CDR3 is 12 amino acids. Germline V gene data show CDR1 as SQVTM and CDR2 as ANQGSEA. CDR3 nucleotides: TGCAGCGTTGACAGGGAAAACTGTGGCTACACCTTC. Protein: CSVDRENCGYTF. Together with reference TRBV29-1 and TRBJ1-2, the CDR3 gives the full variable domain: SAVISQKPSRDICQRGTSLTIQCQVDSQVTMMFWYRQQPGQSLTLIATANQGSEATYESGFVIDKFPISRPNLTFSTLTVSNMSPEDSSIYLCSVDRENCGYTFGSGTRLTVV.

The rearrangement links TRBV4-1 to TRBJ2-1, with 10 bases identical to TRBD2. CDR3 size: 15 residues. Germline CDR1 MGHRA, CDR2 YSYEKL. Trimming removed 1 base from V and 5 bases from J; junction bases left unmatched: 2. The CDR3 protein is CASSQASGGHNEQFF. The CDR3 region has the DNA TGCGCCAGCAGCCAAGCTAGCGGGGGCCACAATGAGCAGTTCTTC.

The V and J genes are TRBV6-5 and TRBJ1-1; tentatively, D is TRBD1 (5 bases). Looked up from germline, CDR1 is MNHEY and CDR2 is SVGAGI. V lost 0 bases, J lost 7 bases, and 9 bases lay in between. This CDR3 region has 13 residues. CDR3 DNA sequence: TGTGCCAGCAGTTACTCGCGGGGCGGTGAAGCTTTCTTT. Translated, it gives CASSYSRGGEAFF.

The chain couples TRBV4-3 to TRBJ1-6, with D possibly TRBD1 on 6 matching bases. From germline, CDR1 is LGHNA and CDR2 YSLEER. This CDR3 has 15 amino acids. V lost 3 bases and J 10 bases, leaving 16 bases between the germline ends. CDR3 loop: CASSQDPDSESPLHF. The CDR3 DNA reads TGCGCCAGCAGCCAGGACCCGGACAGCGAGTCACCCCTCCACTTT.

V gene TRBV9 combines with J gene TRBJ2-1; maybe TRBD2 (6 bases). CDR1 and CDR2 from the germline V gene are SGDLS and YYNGEE. The CDR3 loop spans 14 amino acids. V lost 1 base and J lost 6, with 11 bases in between. The CDR3 DNA reads as TGTGCCAGCAGCGTACTTGTGCGGGGCAATGAGCAGTTCTTC. Translated, it gives CASSVLVRGNEQFF.

This clone was seen a handful of times. The V call is TRBV27, the J call TRBJ2-7, with 8 bases aligning to TRBD2. In germline, CDR1 is MNHEY, CDR2 SMNVEV (reference sequence). With V trimmed by 6 bases and J by 5 bases, 15 bases remained unmatched. The CDR3 length is 16 residues. The CDR3 DNA reads as TGTGCCAGCAGGACTCCGCCCCGCGGGGGGCGGAACGAGCAGTACTTC. Translation gives CASRTPPRGGRNEQYF.

This clone was picked up one time. The CDR3 loop reads CASTLTPGKGTEAFF. DNA of the CDR3: TGTGCCAGCACCCTCACCCCCGGGAAGGGCACTGAAGCTTTCTTT. This chain connects TRBV7-2 to TRBJ1-1; D remains unclear. Germline loops: CDR1 SGHTA, CDR2 FQGNSA. The CDR3 contains 15 residues. With 7 bases removed from V and 4 bases from J, the gap between germline ends came to 19 bases.

This clone was counted between two and nine times. The chain uses TRBV10-1 and TRBJ2-1, with 10 nucleotides matching TRBD2. Germline CDR1 WNHNN, CDR2 SYGVQD (reference sequence). V lost 8 bases, J lost 5 bases, and 6 bases stayed unmatched. The CDR3 contains 14 residues. The chain's CDR3 is CASSTSGINNEQFF. The CDR3 region has the DNA TGCGCCAGCTCTACTAGCGGGATTAACAATGAGCAGTTCTTC.

The rearrangement links TRBV7-2 to TRBJ1-6; the match to TRBD1 covers 7 bases. Losses at the gene ends were 7 bases for V and 2 bases for J; bases not matched to a gene: 14. This CDR3 is 18 amino acids long. Germline loops: CDR1 SGHTA, CDR2 FQGNSA. CDR3 amino acids: CASTERMDRRPYNSPLHF. CDR3 in DNA: TGTGCCAGCACCGAACGAATGGACAGGCGCCCCTATAATTCACCCCTCCACTTT.